This paragraph covers one T cell receptor (beta chain) sequence. The antigen remains undetermined. This sample was included in a study of monozygotic twins with inflammatory bowel disease. General study results and limits: Fewer shared clonotypes with others were found in IBD patients than in healthy twins, especially with disease activity. Support for a single strong signal or clonotype associated with IBD was absent.

The CDR3 is 13 amino acids. Germline assignment: CDR1 LGHNA and CDR2 YSLEER. Per TCR library, around 3,600 ng of total RNA was used. Every sample had its cDNA made across eight separate reactions. TCRdb re-called the 5' RACE reads and shows each CDR3 protein once, DNA omitted. The data include a few hundred thousand distinct CDR3 sequences; the top ten clones carry 2% to 3%. The sample was blood. This chain links TRBV4-3 with TRBJ2-5; checking the TCRdb D call of TRBD1 is not possible without DNA. This receptor was obtained from a human donor with ulcerative colitis or Crohn's disease, or a healthy co-twin of an affected twin (not recorded which). This chain's CDR3 is CASSQGPGETQYF.